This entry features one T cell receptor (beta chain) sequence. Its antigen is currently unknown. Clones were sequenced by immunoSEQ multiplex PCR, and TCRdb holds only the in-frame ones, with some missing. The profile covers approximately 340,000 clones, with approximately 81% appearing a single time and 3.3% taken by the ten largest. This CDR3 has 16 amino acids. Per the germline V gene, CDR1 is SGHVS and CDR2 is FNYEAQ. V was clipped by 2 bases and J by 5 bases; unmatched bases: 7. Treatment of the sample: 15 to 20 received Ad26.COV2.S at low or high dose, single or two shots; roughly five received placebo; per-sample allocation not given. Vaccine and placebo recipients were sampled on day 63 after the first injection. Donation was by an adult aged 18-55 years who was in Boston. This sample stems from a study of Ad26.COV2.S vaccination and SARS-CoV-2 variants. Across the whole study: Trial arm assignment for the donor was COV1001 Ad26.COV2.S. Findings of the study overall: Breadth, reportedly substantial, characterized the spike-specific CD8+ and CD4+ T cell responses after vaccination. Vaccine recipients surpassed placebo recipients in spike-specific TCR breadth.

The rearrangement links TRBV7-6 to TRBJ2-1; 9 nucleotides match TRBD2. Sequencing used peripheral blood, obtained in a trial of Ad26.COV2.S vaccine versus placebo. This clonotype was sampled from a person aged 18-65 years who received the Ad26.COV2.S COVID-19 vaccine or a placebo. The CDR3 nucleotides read TGTGCCAGCAGCTTAATAGCGGGAGTTTTCCACAATGAGCAGTTCTTC. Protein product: CASSLIAGVFHNEQFF. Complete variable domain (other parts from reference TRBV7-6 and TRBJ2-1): GAGVSQSPRYKVTKRGQDVALRCDPISGHVSLYWYRQALGQGPEFLTYFNYEAQQDKSGLPNDRFSAERPEGSISTLTIQRTEQRDSAMYRCASSLIAGVFHNEQFFGPGTRLTVL.